The 10 T cell receptor beta chains below were found in one sample sequenced in a study of CD8 T cells in ankylosing spondylitis. TCRdb re-derived calls from the 5' RACE reads in MiXCR, one entry per CDR3 protein. The table includes some 200,000 distinct CDR3 sequences, 25% to 30% detected once. Sequencing input: blood, either unsorted or a sorted T cell fraction (not recorded which). The receptors were sampled from a male donor with ankylosing spondylitis or in good health (not recorded which).

This clonotype was recorded at least ten times. The J gene is TRBJ2-7, the V gene TRBV29-1, with D possibly matching TRBD1 (6 bases). V lost 6 bases, J lost 1 base, and 13 bases lay in between. This CDR3 has 13 amino acids. Looked up from germline, CDR1 is SQVTM and CDR2 is ANQGSEA. The CDR3 region is CSVKDSKSYEQYF. CDR3 nucleotide sequence: TGCAGCGTAAAGGACAGTAAATCCTACGAGCAGTACTTC.

The gene calls are TRBV5-1 and TRBJ2-7; tentatively, D is TRBD1 (6 bases). V lost 7 bases and J lost 4, with 15 bases in between. Germline CDR1 and CDR2: SGHRS and YFSETQ. The CDR3 is 13 amino acids. CDR3 DNA sequence: TGCGCCAGCGCCTCCGGGACAACATACGAGCAGTACTTC. This sequence encodes CASASGTTYEQYF. Full variable domain (outside the CDR3, taken from reference TRBV5-1 and TRBJ2-7): KAGVTQTPRYLIKTRGQQVTLSCSPISGHRSVSWYQQTPGQGLQFLFEYFSETQRNKGNFPGRFSGRQFSNSRSEMNVSTLELGDSALYLCASASGTTYEQYFGPGTRLTVT.

This clonotype was counted at least ten times. The chain uses TRBV5-1 and TRBJ2-7; D possibly corresponds to TRBD2 (7 bases). The CDR3 length is 15 residues. Trimming pared 4 bases from V and 4 bases from J, leaving 18 bases between. Germline V gene sequence: CDR1 SGHRS, CDR2 YFSETQ. CDR3 residues: CASSQGGGGGYEQYF. The CDR3 DNA is TGCGCCAGCAGCCAAGGGGGGGGCGGTGGATACGAGCAGTACTTC.

This clonotype was observed at least ten times. The CDR3 here is CASSLVHSSYNEQFF. The CDR3 DNA is TGTGCCAGCAGCTTAGTACACAGCTCCTACAATGAGCAGTTCTTC. The chain joins TRBV7-2 to TRBJ2-1; no definite D call. This CDR3 comprises 15 residues. Germline CDR1 is SGHTA and CDR2 is FQGNSA. V dropped 1 base and J dropped 0 bases, with 7 bases sitting between them.

The chain carries TRBV5-1 and TRBJ2-7; the D gene is possibly TRBD1 (6 bases). The V gene's germline CDR1 is SGHRS and CDR2 YFSETQ. Trimming shortened V by 3 bases and J by 0 bases, and 13 bases separated the two germline ends. The CDR3 length is 15 residues. The CDR3 sequence: CASSSTGGSSYEQYF. The DNA for the CDR3 is TGCGCCAGCAGCTCGACAGGAGGAAGCTCCTACGAGCAGTACTTC.

The chain uses TRBV11-2 and TRBJ2-4; 8 bases are a match to TRBD1. CDR3 length: 15 residues. Germline lookup yields CDR1 SGHAT and CDR2 FQNNGV. With V trimmed by 6 bases and J by 3 bases, 7 bases remained unmatched. This CDR3 is CASSLNRGNKNIQYF. For the CDR3, the DNA is TGTGCCAGCAGTCTCAACAGGGGGAACAAAAACATTCAGTACTTC.

The CDR3 loop is CSAVGRGLYEQYF. The CDR3 DNA follows: TGCTCTGCGGTCGGGAGGGGTTTGTACGAGCAGTACTTC. The chain recombines TRBV20-1 with TRBJ2-7; 8 bases agree with TRBD2. The CDR3 loop spans 13 amino acids. Germline CDR1 and CDR2: DFQATT and SNEGSKA (reference sequence).

The chain combines TRBV5-1 with TRBJ2-7; D unclear. Germline V gene lookup returns CDR1 SGHRS and CDR2 YFSETQ. CDR3 length: 14 amino acids. The V end was cut by 0 bases, the J end by 7 bases, with 14 bases between. DNA of the CDR3: TGCGCCAGCAGCTTGGAGTTACAGATGGGAGAGCAGTACTTC. This sequence encodes CASSLELQMGEQYF.

This clonotype was seen ten or more times. The V gene is TRBV11-2, the J gene TRBJ1-2; D is ambiguous. The CDR3 has 13 amino acids. Germline V gene sequence: CDR1 SGHAT, CDR2 FQNNGV. V was trimmed by 5 bases and J by 3 bases, leaving 10 bases between them. The DNA for the CDR3 is TGTGCCAGCAGCCTAAGGGTTGACTATGGCTACACCTTC. Its protein is CASSLRVDYGYTF.

This clonotype was counted at least ten times. The J gene is TRBJ1-3, the V gene TRBV29-1; D is unclear. The germline gives CDR1 SQVTM, CDR2 ANQGSEA. This CDR3 is 12 amino acids long. Trimming took off 2 bases at V and 0 bases at J, with 2 bases between the two ends. This chain's CDR3 is CSVEISGNTIYF. CDR3 nucleotides: TGCAGCGTTGAAATCTCTGGAAACACCATATATTTT.